The 32 T cell receptor beta chains below come from one sample, sequenced in a study of blood T cell repertoires in COVID-19. The method was immunoSEQ multiplex PCR; TCRdb's version includes in-frame clones alone and lacks a portion of them. Of about 15,000 clones in the sample, around 92% were seen once. Sequencing input: peripheral blood. These TCRs come from a human donor in a cohort sampled during active COVID-19.

V and J are TRBV6-5 and TRBJ1-1; no clear D. Trimming cost V 0 bases and J 11 bases, with 13 bases left between them. Germline V gene sequence: CDR1 MNHEY, CDR2 SVGAGI. This CDR3 contains 13 residues. The CDR3 sequence is CASSYSRGQSAFF. CDR3 bases: TGTGCCAGCAGTTACTCGAGAGGCCAATCGGCTTTCTTT.

The CDR3 loop reads CASSPGQREGYTF. The CDR3 DNA follows: TGCGCCAGCAGCCCAGGACAGAGGGAGGGCTACACCTTC. The chain links TRBV5-1 to TRBJ1-2; TRBD1 might be the D (6 bases). Per the germline V gene, CDR1 is SGHRS and CDR2 is YFSETQ. CDR3 length equals 13 residues. V lost 4 bases, J lost 8 bases, and 15 bases lay in between.

The rearrangement joins TRBV7-9 to TRBJ1-1, with 11 bases matching TRBD1. Germline CDR1 is SEHNR and CDR2 is FQNEAQ (reference sequence). With V trimmed by 5 bases and J by 5 bases, 4 bases remained unmatched. CDR3 length equals 14 residues. The CDR3 is CASSQGQGGTEAFF. The CDR3 region has the DNA TGTGCCAGCAGCCAGGGACAGGGGGGGACTGAAGCTTTCTTT.

V and J are TRBV19 and TRBJ2-1, with TRBD2 identical over 10 bases. Trimming cost V 7 bases and J 4 bases; bases outside gene matches: 16. The CDR3 loop spans 18 amino acids. Germline V gives CDR1 LNHDA, CDR2 SQIVND (reference sequence). The chain's CDR3 is CASTLALDSTSGYNEQFF. Here the CDR3 DNA reads TGTGCCAGTACCTTGGCCTTAGATTCGACTAGCGGGTACAATGAGCAGTTCTTC.

V and J are TRBV3-1 (or the pseudogene TRBV3-2) and TRBJ2-4; 7 nucleotides match TRBD1. The V and J ends lost 5 bases and 1 base, in that order; junction bases with no gene match: 14. The CDR3 runs 18 residues. The germline V gene has CDR1 LGHDT and CDR2 YNNKEL (reference sequence). CDR3 DNA sequence: TGTGCCAGCAGCAAGGGACAGTCGGTCGGGGTTGCCAAAAACATTCAGTACTTC. Its translation: CASSKGQSVGVAKNIQYF.

The chain recombines TRBV12-3 or TRBV12-4 with TRBJ1-4; D possibly corresponds to TRBD1 (6 bases). The CDR3 extends over 13 amino acids. Trimming left V 5 bases short and J 8 bases short, with 12 bases between. CDR3 DNA: TGTGCCAGCAGTAAAACAGGGAAGGAAAAACTGTTTTTT. Its translation is CASSKTGKEKLFF.

The chain recombines TRBV2 with TRBJ1-1; D gene unclear. V was trimmed by 1 base and J by 0 bases, leaving 9 bases between them. The CDR3 consists of 15 residues. Germline CDR1 is SNHLY and CDR2 is FYNNEI. The CDR3 is CASSEVGRMNTEAFF. CDR3 DNA: TGTGCCAGCAGTGAAGTTGGCAGAATGAACACTGAAGCTTTCTTT.

The rearrangement links TRBV9 to TRBJ1-6; 8 positions match TRBD1. The CDR3 has 15 residues. Germline assignment: CDR1 SGDLS and CDR2 YYNGEE. V was clipped by 3 bases and J by 6 bases; unmatched bases: 5. The CDR3 loop is CASSAQTGANSPLHF. The CDR3 bases are TGTGCCAGCAGCGCCCAGACAGGGGCTAATTCACCCCTCCACTTT.

V and J are TRBV5-5 and TRBJ1-3, with D hard to call. V was clipped by 1 base and J by 1 base, with 9 bases between them. This CDR3 is built from 15 residues. Germline CDR1 reads SGHKS; CDR2 reads YYEKEE (reference sequence). As DNA, the CDR3 is TGTGCCAGCAGCTTGAATTTCAGGTCTGGAAACACCATATATTTT. Protein sequence: CASSLNFRSGNTIYF.

V gene TRBV19 combines with J gene TRBJ2-5; D is perhaps TRBD1 (6 bases). The CDR3 extends over 13 amino acids. Germline lookup yields CDR1 LNHDA and CDR2 SQIVND (reference sequence). Trimming stripped 5 bases from V and 3 bases from J, with 10 bases between. The CDR3 sequence: CASSPEGEETQYF. Written as DNA, the CDR3 is TGTGCCAGTAGTCCTGAGGGGGAAGAGACCCAGTACTTC.

J is TRBJ1-2 and V is TRBV15; TRBD1 agrees at 7 bases. The trim removed 3 bases at V and 2 bases at J, leaving 3 bases unmatched. From germline, CDR1 is LNHNV and CDR2 YYDKDF (reference sequence). This CDR3 has 14 amino acids. CDR3 in amino acids: CATSSPDRNYGYTF. DNA for the CDR3: TGTGCCACCAGCAGCCCGGACAGGAACTATGGCTACACCTTC. Full variable domain (missing parts from reference TRBV15 and TRBJ1-2): DAMVIQNPRYQVTQFGKPVTLSCSQTLNHNVMYWYQQKSSQAPKLLFHYYDKDFNNEADTPDNFQSRRPNTSFCFLDIRSPGLGDTAMYLCATSSPDRNYGYTFGSGTRLTVV.

The CDR3 DNA reads TGTGCCAGTAGTATAGTCGGAGGGTCGGGCTATGGCTACACCTTC. This gives the protein CASSIVGGSGYGYTF. The V call is TRBV19, the J call TRBJ1-2, with D uncertain. V was pared by 1 base and J by 4 bases, with 13 bases between. The CDR3 length is 15 residues. CDR1 and CDR2 from the germline V gene are LNHDA and SQIVND (reference sequence).

The chain uses TRBV7-2 and TRBJ1-2; 7 bases align to TRBD1. Germline CDR1 SGHTA, CDR2 FQGNSA. With V trimmed by 5 bases and J by 4 bases, 4 bases remained unmatched. There are 13 residues in the CDR3. The CDR3 DNA reads TGTGCCAGCAGCCACCGACAGGGCTATGGCTACACCTTC. This translates into CASSHRQGYGYTF.

The rearrangement uses TRBV30 and TRBJ1-1; D unresolved. The germline V and J ends were trimmed by 0 bases and 3 bases, with 8 bases remaining between them. The germline CDR1 and CDR2 sequences are GTSNPN and SVGIG (reference sequence). CDR3 length: 13 residues. CDR3 amino acids: CAWSVGGDTEAFF. CDR3 nucleotide sequence: TGTGCCTGGAGTGTGGGAGGAGACACTGAAGCTTTCTTT.

The chain combines TRBV4-1 with TRBJ2-3; the D gene is possibly TRBD2 (5 bases). The germline V and J ends were trimmed by 1 base and 0 bases, with 5 bases remaining between them. Germline values: CDR1 MGHRA, CDR2 YSYEKL. CDR3 length: 14 residues. The chain's CDR3 is CASSQGRSTDTQYF. The CDR3, as DNA: TGCGCCAGCAGCCAAGGGAGGAGCACAGATACGCAGTATTTT.

The rearrangement uses TRBV6-6 and TRBJ2-3; the D is unclear. The V end was cut by 6 bases, the J end by 0 bases, with 10 bases between. Germline values: CDR1 MNHNY, CDR2 SVGAGI (reference sequence). CDR3 length equals 14 residues. The CDR3 DNA follows: TGTGCCAGCAGCCGTGGCCCTAGCACAGATACGCAGTATTTT. It specifies CASSRGPSTDTQYF.

This rearrangement joins TRBV2 to TRBJ2-4, with D tentatively TRBD2 (6 bases). V shed 4 bases and J shed 9 bases, with 7 bases lying between them. Looked up from germline, CDR1 is SNHLY and CDR2 is FYNNEI. CDR3 length: 11 amino acids. The CDR3 DNA reads as TGTGCCAGCAGTGGGCGGGGCATTCAGTACTTC. It encodes CASSGRGIQYF.

This sequence joins TRBV27 and TRBJ2-4, with unresolved D. The CDR3 contains 18 residues. Germline CDR1 MNHEY, CDR2 SMNVEV (reference sequence). V lost 4 bases and J 0 bases, leaving 19 bases between the germline ends. CDR3 DNA: TGTGCCAGCAGTTCCGACAAAACCTTGGTGCTAGCCAAAAACATTCAGTACTTC. As protein: CASSSDKTLVLAKNIQYF.

This chain uses TRBV15 with TRBJ2-5, with 7 bases identical to TRBD1. This CDR3 has 15 residues. V lost 4 bases and J lost 2; bases outside the gene matches: 7. CDR1 and CDR2 from the germline V gene are LNHNV and YYDKDF (reference sequence). CDR3 loop: CATSTRQGTQETQYF. The CDR3 bases are TGTGCCACCAGCACCCGACAGGGAACGCAAGAGACCCAGTACTTC.

The chain couples TRBV7-2 to TRBJ1-6, with a weak D call TRBD1 (5 bases). The V end was cut by 1 base, the J end by 7 bases, with 17 bases between. The CDR3 is 17 residues long. Per germline, CDR1 SGHTA and CDR2 FQGNSA. The CDR3 here is CASSLVARVIENSPLHF. The CDR3, as DNA: TGTGCCAGCAGCTTAGTGGCCAGGGTGATTGAGAATTCACCCCTCCACTTT. The complete variable domain, with remaining parts taken from reference TRBV7-2 and TRBJ1-6, reads GAGVSQSPSNKVTEKGKDVELRCDPISGHTALYWYRQSLGQGLEFLIYFQGNSAPDKSGLPSDRFSAERTGGSVSTLTIQRTQQEDSAVYLCASSLVARVIENSPLHFGNGTRLTVT.

The rearrangement links TRBV14 to TRBJ1-3; possibly TRBD1 for D (5 bases). With 8 bases removed from V and 2 bases from J, the gap between germline ends came to 16 bases. CDR3 length: 15 amino acids. Germline CDR1 is SGHDN and CDR2 is FVKESK. The CDR3 sequence is CASSQGRFAGNTIYF. Written as DNA, the CDR3 is TGTGCCAGCTCCCAGGGCAGGTTCGCTGGAAACACCATATATTTT.

The V call is TRBV12-3 or TRBV12-4, the J call TRBJ2-2; no clear D. V lost 3 bases, J lost 5 bases, and 7 bases lay in between. This CDR3 has 13 amino acids. DNA for the CDR3: TGTGCCAGCAGTTTGACACCGACCGGGGAGCTGTTTTTT. This codes for CASSLTPTGELFF.

The chain recombines TRBV6-5 with TRBJ1-5; no firm D call. Trimming removed 6 bases from V and 2 bases from J, with 8 bases in between. This CDR3 comprises 13 residues. Germline CDR1 is MNHEY and CDR2 is SVGAGI. In nucleotides, the CDR3 is TGTGCCAGCAGCGTATATGGCAATCAGCCCCAGCATTTT. Amino acid sequence: CASSVYGNQPQHF.

The count of this clone is one. The V call is TRBV7-6, the J call TRBJ1-4; a possible D gene is TRBD1 (6 bases). The germline V gene has CDR1 SGHVS and CDR2 FNYEAQ. This CDR3 contains 16 residues. With 0 bases removed from V and 8 bases from J, the gap between germline ends came to 16 bases. The DNA of the CDR3 is TGTGCCAGCAGCTTAGCCCGCGGGGGGGCGAAAGAAAAACTGTTTTTT. The encoded protein is CASSLARGGAKEKLFF.

This clone appeared once. One end of the junction varies from germline; a read error may be responsible. The V and J genes are TRBV6-5 and TRBJ1-5; no firm D call. The CDR3 consists of 13 residues. Germline-derived CDR1 and CDR2 are MNHEY and SVGAGI. In nucleotides, the CDR3 is TGTGCCAGCTCTCTCGGGAGCAATCAGCCCCGGCATTTT. Translated, it gives CASSLGSNQPRHF.

The J gene is TRBJ2-1, the V gene TRBV19, with 7 bases lining up with TRBD1. This CDR3 spans 15 amino acids. The germline gives CDR1 LNHDA, CDR2 SQIVND (reference sequence). With 5 bases clipped from V and 12 bases from J, the junction kept 16 bases outside the gene matches. The chain's CDR3 is CASSGRQGRVEGQFF. CDR3 coding DNA: TGTGCCAGTAGTGGGAGACAGGGACGGGTTGAAGGGCAGTTCTTC. Drawing the rest from reference TRBV19 and TRBJ2-1, the complete variable domain is DGGITQSPKYLFRKEGQNVTLSCEQNLNHDAMYWYRQDPGQGLRLIYYSQIVNDFQKGDIAEGYSVSREKKESFPLTVTSAQKNPTAFYLCASSGRQGRVEGQFFGPGTRLTVL.

A few counts support this clone. The chain recombines TRBV27 with TRBJ2-7; tentative D call: TRBD1 (6 bases). The V end was cut by 5 bases, the J end by 2 bases, with 13 bases between. There are 14 residues in the CDR3. Germline loops: CDR1 MNHEY, CDR2 SMNVEV (reference sequence). The DNA for the CDR3 is TGTGCCAGCAGTCCTAGGGACACCACCTACGAGCAGTACTTC. Translating gives CASSPRDTTYEQYF.

The chain couples TRBV29-1 to TRBJ1-2; D remains unclear. This CDR3 has 11 residues. Per germline, CDR1 SQVTM and CDR2 ANQGSEA. The ends were cut back, 4 bases at V and 6 bases at J, with 9 bases in the middle. CDR3 region: CSVGAGDGYTF. CDR3 nucleotides: TGCAGCGTTGGAGCCGGGGATGGCTACACCTTC.

This chain uses TRBV6-5 with TRBJ1-4; 11 nucleotides align to TRBD1. The CDR3 extends over 13 amino acids. Germline V gene data show CDR1 as MNHEY and CDR2 as SVGAGI. Trimming cost V 8 bases and J 4 bases; bases outside gene matches: 0. The CDR3 reads CASGTGGNEKLFF. CDR3 coding DNA: TGTGCCAGCGGGACAGGGGGTAATGAAAAACTGTTTTTT.

In this sample, this clone turned up a few times. The CDR3 region has the DNA TGTGCCATCAGTGACCTCGGGGATCACAACTATGGCTACACCTTC. Amino acids: CAISDLGDHNYGYTF. The V and J genes are TRBV10-3 and TRBJ1-2; no clear D gene. The CDR3 is 15 amino acids. Germline assignment: CDR1 ENHRY and CDR2 SYGVKD. Between the trimmed V and J ends, which lost 3 bases and 2 bases, there was a span of 13 bases.

This chain joins TRBV19 and TRBJ2-7, with 8 bases lining up with TRBD1. With 3 bases clipped from V and 2 bases from J, the junction kept 6 bases outside the gene matches. The CDR3 loop spans 15 amino acids. From germline, CDR1 is LNHDA and CDR2 SQIVND (reference sequence). This CDR3 is CASSIEAGGPYEQYF. In DNA form, the CDR3 reads TGTGCCAGTAGTATCGAGGCAGGGGGCCCCTACGAGCAGTACTTC.

CDR3 DNA: TGTGCCAGCAGTTATCCTGCGGGGGGTGTTCAAGAGACCCAGTACTTC. Protein sequence: CASSYPAGGVQETQYF. This chain uses TRBV6-2 or TRBV6-3 with TRBJ2-5; 8 bases align to TRBD2. V lost 3 bases, J lost 2 bases, and 8 bases stayed unmatched. The CDR3 loop spans 16 amino acids. Germline V gene lookup returns CDR1 MNHEY and CDR2 SVGEGT.